Detailed here is one TCR beta chain. V lost 4 bases, J lost 6 bases, and 19 bases lay in between. The CDR3 is 16 residues long. The germline CDR1 and CDR2 sequences are LGHNA and YNFKEQ. Assay used: immunoSEQ multiplex PCR; TCRdb lists only in-frame clones, some missing. The sample yields about 48,000 clones, 80% to 95% seen once. The data are from a study of technical replicates of blood from a handful of donors. The V call is TRBV4-2, the J call TRBJ2-4; maybe TRBD2 (6 bases). Sequences were obtained from PBMCs. The sequence derives from a human donor in good health. Some clones in this sample may be carry-over from other donors' samples. The CDR3 loop reads CASSRDWGVGGNIQYF. CDR3 coding DNA: TGTGCCAGCAGCCGAGATTGGGGGGTTGGGGGAAACATTCAGTACTTC.